The rows below give T cell receptor beta chains drawn from one sample of a study of T cell responses to AZD1222 COVID-19 vaccine. Profiling relied on immunoSEQ multiplex PCR, and the TCRdb table lists in-frame clones only, not all of them. Counted here are about 86,000 clones, about 90% occurring once; the ten biggest clones make up less than 8.5%. The sample was peripheral blood, taken 28 days after the second AZD1222 dose. These receptors all come from an adult who received the AZD1222 COVID-19 vaccine. Each CDR3 is given with its conserved first and last residue. The D gene is left open where the match is weak. For some rows the clone size is stated as once, few or many, or as a class when expanded; others skip it.

v_call	j_call	d_call	clone_size	cdr3_nt	cdr3_aa
TRBV19	TRBJ2-7	NA	NA	TGTGCCAGTAGCCTCCTCGGGGGTAACGAGCAGTACTTC	CASSLLGGNEQYF
TRBV27	TRBJ2-1	TRBD2	NA	TGTGCCAGCAGTTTACTGGCCAGCGGGAGGGCTCGGGAGCAGTTCTTC	CASSLLASGRAREQFF
TRBV20-1	TRBJ1-2	TRBD1	NA	TGCAGTGCTAGTCAGATAGCACAGGGGGGGGACGGCTACACCTTC	CSASQIAQGGDGYTF
TRBV5-1	TRBJ2-3	NA	NA	TGCGCCAGCAGCTGGGGGGACGTATCTAGCACAGATACGCAGTATTTT	CASSWGDVSSTDTQYF
TRBV7-8	TRBJ1-5	TRBD1	NA	TGTGCCAGCAGCCCCGGGACAGTTGGGCAGCCCCAGCATTTT	CASSPGTVGQPQHF
TRBV9	TRBJ1-2	NA	NA	TGTGCCAGCAGCGTAGCTCCCCTCGGTGTTTATGGCTACACCTTC	CASSVAPLGVYGYTF
TRBV9	TRBJ2-7	TRBD2	NA	TGTGCCAGCAGCGTAGGGACTAGCGGGAGCTACGAGCAGTACTTC	CASSVGTSGSYEQYF
TRBV9	TRBJ2-2	NA	NA	TGTGCCAGCAGCCCCCGAGGCACCGGGGAGCTGTTTTTT	CASSPRGTGELFF
TRBV7-9	TRBJ2-7	TRBD1	NA	TGTGCCAGCAGCCCAGGACAGGGGAGGAACGAGCAGTACTTC	CASSPGQGRNEQYF
TRBV25-1	TRBJ1-6	NA	NA	TGTGCCAGCAAAAGGACAGATAATTCACCCCTCCACTTT	CASKRTDNSPLHF
TRBV28	TRBJ2-3	NA	NA	TGTGCCAGCAGTTTCGGGACGTCCCCAGATACGCAGTATTTT	CASSFGTSPDTQYF
TRBV30	TRBJ2-2	TRBD2	NA	TGTGCCTGGGGCGGGACTAGCGAGAACACCGGGGAGCTGTTTTTT	CAWGGTSENTGELFF
TRBV5-1	TRBJ1-2	NA	NA	TGCGCCAGCAGCTTGTTTAACGAAGACTATGGCTACACCTTC	CASSLFNEDYGYTF
TRBV6-5	TRBJ2-1	NA	NA	TGTGCCAGCACCCTCGTGGACGTAGGTTACAATGAGCAGTTCTTC	CASTLVDVGYNEQFF
TRBV5-5	TRBJ1-6	NA	NA	TGTGCCAGCAGCTTGGAGGCAGTGGGTTCACCCCTCCACTTT	CASSLEAVGSPLHF
TRBV19	TRBJ1-2	TRBD1	NA	TGTGCCAGTCGGGACAGCCTTATCTATGGCTACACCTTC	CASRDSLIYGYTF
TRBV6-4	TRBJ1-1	NA	once	TGTGCCAGAATACAGGCCTCCATGAACACTGAAGCTTTCTTT	CARIQASMNTEAFF
TRBV21-1	TRBJ1-1	NA	NA	TGTGCCAGCAGCAATATCCAGGGGAACACTGAAGCTTTCTTT	CASSNIQGNTEAFF
TRBV6-4	TRBJ2-3	NA	once	TGTGCCAGCAGTGCCGACAGCACAGATACGCAGTATTTT	CASSADSTDTQYF
TRBV7-9	TRBJ2-7	NA	NA	TGTGCCAGCAGCTCCGGAACAGTCCCCACCGAGCAGTACTTC	CASSSGTVPTEQYF
TRBV18	TRBJ2-1	TRBD2	NA	TGTGCCAGCTCACCTCTTCCTCCAAGCGGGGTATCCTACAATGAGCAGTTCTTC	CASSPLPPSGVSYNEQFF
TRBV6-5	TRBJ2-7	NA	NA	TGTGCCAGCAGTTACTCGGGGCTGGGGTACGAGCAGTACTTC	CASSYSGLGYEQYF
TRBV30	TRBJ2-7	NA	once	TGTGCCTGGAGTGGTGGTCGGGGACCGCAGTACTTC	CAWSGGRGPQYF